Following are 24 T cell receptor beta chains from one sample sequenced in a study of T cell repertoires in cytomegalovirus infection (dated by TCRdb to the late 2010s). These receptors have no identified antigens. The sequencing machine was an Illumina HiSeq 1500. Through fastp at Q25 and MiXCR, TCRdb rebuilt clones from the public reads, retaining in-frame beta chains. Rows with a matching CDR3 protein are joined into one entry that keeps the most common DNA and genes. Across this sample there are around 130,000 distinct CDR3 sequences, with about 24% seen only once. The ten largest clones take up around 32% of the sample. The sequenced sample consisted of PBMCs, sequenced either directly or after in vitro stimulation (not recorded which). These receptors were collected from a human donor in good health (CMV status not recorded). Some clones in this sample may be carry-over from other donors' samples.

V usage is TRBV29-1 and J usage is TRBJ1-2, with D unresolved. The germline gives CDR1 SQVTM, CDR2 ANQGSEA. There are 11 residues in the CDR3. The V gene lost 3 bases and the J gene lost 6 bases, with 8 bases spanning the gap. The CDR3 DNA follows: TGCAGCGTTGAGATACGGGATGGCTACACCTTC. Its translation is CSVEIRDGYTF. Variable domain in full (rest from reference TRBV29-1 and TRBJ1-2): SAVISQKPSRDICQRGTSLTIQCQVDSQVTMMFWYRQQPGQSLTLIATANQGSEATYESGFVIDKFPISRPNLTFSTLTVSNMSPEDSSIYLCSVEIRDGYTFGSGTRLTVV.

The sample holds many counts of this clonotype. The rearrangement joins TRBV28 to TRBJ2-6; unclear D gene. CDR1 is MDHEN and CDR2 is SYDVKM in the germline V gene. The CDR3 contains 14 residues. Trimming took 4 bases from V and 5 from J, leaving 9 bases between them. CDR3 nucleotide sequence: TGTGCCAGCAGTTCTCCCTCCTGGGCCAACGTCCTGACTTTC. It specifies CASSSPSWANVLTF.

The V call is TRBV7-2, the J call TRBJ2-7; TRBD1 matches 8 bases. The CDR3 runs to 14 residues. In germline, CDR1 is SGHTA, CDR2 FQGNSA. Trimming at V came to 5 bases and at J to 4 bases, leaving 7 bases not matched to a gene. CDR3 coding DNA: TGTGCCAGCAGCGTCGAACGACAGGGGTACGAGCAGTACGTC. Encoded protein: CASSVERQGYEQYV.

This clonotype was counted once. This rearrangement joins TRBV3-1 to TRBJ2-2; no clear D gene. Germline CDR1 is LGHDT and CDR2 is YNNKEL (reference sequence). Deletions cut 0 bases from V and 3 bases from J, with 5 bases between. CDR3 length: 14 amino acids. Written as DNA, the CDR3 is TGTGCCAGCAGCCAAGAACTGTACACCGGGGAGCTGTTTTTT. Protein product: CASSQELYTGELFF.

CDR3 sequence (DNA): TGTGCCAGCAGCTTAGGCCCGGGCTCCTACGAGCAGTACTTC. Protein product: CASSLGPGSYEQYF. V gene TRBV7-7 combines with J gene TRBJ2-7, with D hard to call. Trimming removed 1 base from V and 0 bases from J, with 7 bases in between. CDR1 and CDR2 (germline): SSHAT, FNYEAQ (reference sequence). The CDR3 extends over 14 amino acids. The full variable domain, completed using reference TRBV7-7 and TRBJ2-7, is GAGVSQSPRYKVTKRGQDVTLRCDPISSHATLYWYQQALGQGPEFLTYFNYEAQPDKSGLPSDRFSAERPEGSISTLTIQRTEQRDSAMYRCASSLGPGSYEQYFGPGTRLTVT.

In DNA, the CDR3 is TGTGCCAGCAGCGATGGACAGGGTAGGACCTACGAGCAGTACTTC. Protein product: CASSDGQGRTYEQYF. This rearrangement joins TRBV5-4 to TRBJ2-7; 8 bases map to TRBD1. CDR1 and CDR2 from the germline V gene are SGHNT and YYREEE (reference sequence). CDR3 length: 15 residues. Losses at the gene ends were 4 bases for V and 2 bases for J; bases not matched to a gene: 8.

This clonotype was detected a few times. The J gene is TRBJ2-1, the V gene TRBV11-1, with 8 nucleotides matching TRBD2. The CDR3 totals 16 residues. In germline, CDR1 is SGHAT, CDR2 FQDESV (reference sequence). The V gene end was trimmed by 3 bases and the J gene end by 4 bases; junction bases not matched to a gene: 8. The CDR3 loop reads CASSFGAGAGYNEQFF. The DNA of the CDR3 is TGTGCCAGCAGCTTTGGAGCGGGAGCCGGGTACAATGAGCAGTTCTTC.

This rearrangement joins TRBV20-1 to TRBJ1-4; D gene unclear. This CDR3 is 13 amino acids long. In germline, CDR1 is DFQATT, CDR2 SNEGSKA (reference sequence). V lost 4 bases to trimming and J lost 4 bases, with 10 bases between them. The CDR3 DNA follows: TGCAGTGCTACGACTGCGATTAATGAAAAACTGTTTTTT. It is translated as CSATTAINEKLFF.

This clonotype has ten or more counts. This chain connects TRBV11-2 to TRBJ2-3; D could derive from TRBD1 or TRBD2 (5 bases each). Trimming cost V 8 bases and J 11 bases, with 5 bases left between them. Germline lookup yields CDR1 SGHAT and CDR2 FQNNGV. The CDR3 has 8 amino acids. The CDR3, as DNA: TGTGCCAGCGGGGGGCAGTATTTT. It translates to CASGGQYF. The full variable domain, completed using reference TRBV11-2 and TRBJ2-3, is EAGVAQSPRYKIIEKRQSVAFWCNPISGHATLYWYQQILGQGPKLLIQFQNNGVVDDSQLPKDRFSAERLKGVDSTLKIQPAKLEDSAVYLCASGGQYFGPGTRLTVL.

This clonotype has a handful of counts. The chain couples TRBV27 to TRBJ1-4, with 7 bases matching TRBD1. This CDR3 comprises 15 residues. V shed 3 bases, J shed 0 bases, and the junction held 1 base outside the gene matches. Per the germline V gene, CDR1 is MNHEY and CDR2 is SMNVEV (reference sequence). The CDR3 protein is CASSFGQATNEKLFF. CDR3 DNA sequence: TGTGCCAGCAGTTTCGGACAGGCAACTAATGAAAAACTGTTTTTT. The whole variable domain, filled in from reference TRBV27 and TRBJ1-4, reads EAQVTQNPRYLITVTGKKLTVTCSQNMNHEYMSWYRQDPGLGLRQIYYSMNVEVTDKGDVPEGYKVSRKEKRNFPLILESPSPNQTSLYFCASSFGQATNEKLFFGSGTQLSVL.

This clonotype has more than one count but fewer than ten. V and J are TRBV7-6 and TRBJ2-2, with TRBD2 matching 8 bases. Trimming cost V 0 bases and J 2 bases; bases outside gene matches: 5. This CDR3 contains 17 residues. Germline values: CDR1 SGHVS, CDR2 FNYEAQ. CDR3 coding DNA: TGTGCCAGCAGCTTAGCGTGGCTAGCGGGCAACACCGGGGAGCTGTTTTTT. This encodes CASSLAWLAGNTGELFF.

This clonotype was seen at least ten times. The chain has TRBV7-2 and TRBJ1-2, with D maybe TRBD1 (5 bases). Trimming cost V 5 bases and J 2 bases, with 15 bases left between them. This CDR3 comprises 15 residues. Per germline, CDR1 SGHTA and CDR2 FQGNSA. The CDR3 DNA is TGTGCCAGCAGCATTTCTGACGGGGGAAACTATGGCTACACCTTC. Residues: CASSISDGGNYGYTF.

CDR3 region: CASSTGPGGSVGYTF. The CDR3 DNA sequence: TGTGCCAGCAGTACCGGACCAGGGGGCTCTGTTGGCTACACCTTC. V and J are TRBV28 and TRBJ1-2; 8 bases match TRBD1. V dropped 5 bases and J dropped 7; count of bases not matched to a gene: 12. The CDR3 is 15 amino acids. Germline V gives CDR1 MDHEN, CDR2 SYDVKM.

The CDR3 nucleotides are TGTGCCAGCAGCGTACACAGGGCTCAAGAGACCCAGTACTTC. Protein sequence: CASSVHRAQETQYF. The gene calls are TRBV7-9 and TRBJ2-5, with TRBD1 as a possible D gene (6 bases). The V end lost 5 bases, the J end lost 2 bases, and 12 bases lay between the germline ends. Germline loops: CDR1 SEHNR, CDR2 FQNEAQ (reference sequence). This CDR3 is 14 amino acids long.

The chain has TRBV6-2 or TRBV6-3 and TRBJ2-1, with D possibly being TRBD2 (5 bases). The V end was cut by 4 bases, the J end by 10 bases, with 14 bases between. Per the germline V gene, CDR1 is MNHEY and CDR2 is SVGEGT. The CDR3 consists of 13 residues. CDR3 DNA sequence: TGTGCCAGCAGTTCCCCCCCCAGCGGAGAGCAGTTCTTC. Protein product: CASSSPPSGEQFF.

This clonotype has a handful of counts. This rearrangement joins TRBV19 to TRBJ1-5; D uncertain. Germline loops: CDR1 LNHDA, CDR2 SQIVND (reference sequence). Trimming took 3 bases from V and 4 from J, leaving 7 bases between them. There are 13 residues in the CDR3. CDR3 loop: CASSIQKNQPQHF. The DNA for the CDR3 is TGTGCCAGTAGTATCCAAAAGAATCAGCCCCAGCATTTT.

The chain couples TRBV5-8 to TRBJ2-7; D not certain. Germline V gene lookup returns CDR1 SGHTS and CDR2 YDEGEE. This CDR3 has 15 amino acids. Trimming cost V 5 bases and J 0 bases, with 15 bases left between them. The CDR3 sequence is CASSADGHSSYEQYF. DNA for the CDR3: TGTGCCAGCAGTGCTGATGGCCACAGCTCCTACGAGCAGTACTTC.

This clonotype was picked up many times. CDR3 loop: CASSLVDLNTEAFF. DNA of the CDR3: TGTGCCAGCAGCTTGGTAGACCTGAACACTGAAGCTTTCTTT. J is TRBJ1-1 and V is TRBV7-2; D is unresolved. The V end lost 3 bases, the J end lost 0 bases, and 8 bases lay between the germline ends. This CDR3 has 14 amino acids. Looked up from germline, CDR1 is SGHTA and CDR2 is FQGNSA.

A few counts support this clonotype. The V and J genes are TRBV11-2 and TRBJ1-5; D gene unclear. This CDR3 has 15 amino acids. Germline values: CDR1 SGHAT, CDR2 FQNNGV. V lost 8 bases and J lost 6, with 20 bases in between. CDR3 protein: CASAPAGYTGQPQHF. CDR3 in DNA: TGTGCCAGCGCCCCTGCGGGGTACACCGGTCAGCCCCAGCATTTT.

The chain couples TRBV12-3 or TRBV12-4 to TRBJ1-2; tentative D call: TRBD1 (5 bases). This CDR3 region has 14 residues. V was pared by 6 bases and J by 0 bases, with 11 bases between. CDR3 residues: CASSRDGPNYGYTF. In DNA form, the CDR3 reads TGTGCCAGCAGCCGGGACGGGCCTAACTATGGCTACACCTTC.

This clonotype has a handful of counts. V gene TRBV6-2 or TRBV6-3 combines with J gene TRBJ2-5, with 7 positions matching TRBD1. Trimming took 5 bases from V and 5 from J; bases not matched to a gene: 11. Germline CDR1 and CDR2: MNHEY and SVGEGT. This CDR3 contains 15 residues. The CDR3: CASSTPTGLEETQYF. DNA for the CDR3: TGTGCCAGCAGTACCCCGACAGGGCTCGAGGAGACCCAGTACTTC.

This clonotype was seen at least ten times. Written as DNA, the CDR3 is TGTGCCAGCACGGCGCTAGCGGGAGGCGGTGAGCAGTTCTTC. Protein sequence: CASTALAGGGEQFF. The chain joins TRBV7-6 to TRBJ2-1; 11 positions match TRBD2. The CDR3 spans 14 residues. The J segment lost 9 bases and the V segment lost 7 bases, leaving 8 bases of the junction unmatched. Per germline, CDR1 SGHVS and CDR2 FNYEAQ.

V usage is TRBV7-2 and J usage is TRBJ2-3; 8 nucleotides align to TRBD1. Looked up from germline, CDR1 is SGHTA and CDR2 is FQGNSA. This CDR3 has 14 amino acids. After removal of 3 bases from V and 6 bases from J, the junction contained 5 bases not matched to a gene. CDR3 loop: CASSFGQGSDTQYF. In DNA form, the CDR3 reads TGTGCCAGCAGCTTTGGACAGGGCTCGGATACGCAGTATTTT.

A few counts support this clonotype. The rearrangement joins TRBV4-1 to TRBJ2-7, with TRBD2 matching over 7 bases. In germline, CDR1 is MGHRA, CDR2 YSYEKL. V lost 5 bases to trimming and J lost 1 base; unmatched junction nucleotides: 5. CDR3 size: 14 residues. The CDR3 reads CASSKLAPSYEQYF. CDR3 sequence (DNA): TGCGCCAGCAGCAAACTAGCGCCATCCTACGAGCAGTACTTC.